This T cell receptor (beta chain) was recovered during a study of identical twins. As to this clonotype: Antigen unknown.

TCRdb called the 5' RACE reads again in MiXCR, with one record for every CDR3 protein. Of some 730,000 distinct CDR3 sequences listed, 15% to 20% are singletons. Study observations and caveats: Low generation probability was overrepresented in out-of-frame alpha sequences shared by twins.

Germline lookup yields CDR1 MGHRA and CDR2 YSYEKL. With 5 bases clipped from V and 11 bases from J, the junction kept 20 bases outside the gene matches. This CDR3 spans 16 amino acids. The sample was also linked to a second study, of T cells expressing NK-cell markers. That paper notes: Of eight sequenced donors, seven were HCMV-seropositive and one HCMV-seronegative.

The chain links TRBV4-1 to TRBJ1-1, with 7 bases that match TRBD1. The sequence came from a woman younger than 30 in good health. Sequenced: PBMCs. The chain's CDR3 is CASSTDPRGLADVAFF. The CDR3 DNA reads as TGCGCCAGCAGCACCGACCCTAGGGGGCTGGCGGACGTGGCTTTCTTT.